These T cell receptor beta chains were read from a single sample in a study of OX40 agonist ivuxolimab in advanced cancers. The repertoire was sequenced with immunoSEQ multiplex PCR; TCRdb's copy has only in-frame clones and lacks some. Found here are about 14,000 clones, more than 85% of them singletons; the top ten hold approximately 61%. The material was CD4+ or CD8+ T cells sorted from blood, obtained in a trial of the OX40 agonist ivuxolimab. The receptors originated from an adult with an advanced solid tumor such as melanoma, head and neck, liver or kidney cancer. The CDR3 runs from the conserved cysteine through the conserved F or W. The D gene is left open where the match is weak. Not every row has a clone size; where given, it reads once, few, many or a size class.

j_call v_call d_call clone_size cdr3_nt cdr3_aa
TRBJ2-1 TRBV9 TRBD1 . TGTGCCAGCAGCGTTGGGACAGCCAACAATGAGCAGTTCTTC CASSVGTANNEQFF
TRBJ2-3 TRBV6-4 . . TGTGCCAGCAGTGAGCGGGAAACAGATACGCAGTATTTT CASSERETDTQYF
TRBJ2-7 TRBV6-4 . . TGTGCCAGCAGTGACTCGTCGGGAAGGAAATCCTACGAGCAGTACTTC CASSDSSGRKSYEQYF
TRBJ2-5 TRBV21-1 . . TGTGCCAGCAGCCTCCGCGGGGGGACTAGCGGGAGGGGATTAGAGACCCAGTACTTC CASSLRGGTSGRGLETQYF
TRBJ1-1 TRBV6-5 . . TGTGCCAGCAGTCGTTACGCCGGGGGAAGGGCTGAAGCTTTCTTT CASSRYAGGRAEAFF
TRBJ2-7 TRBV4-1 TRBD1 many TGCGCCAGCAGCACACAGGGGGCGAACTACGAGCAGTACTTC CASSTQGANYEQYF
TRBJ1-5 TRBV27 TRBD1 . TGTGCCAGCAGTCCTACAGGGGCGGGATATAGCAATCAGCCCCAGCATTTT CASSPTGAGYSNQPQHF
TRBJ2-3 TRBV5-4 . . TGTGCCAGCAGCTTGGGATCCCCCACAGATACGCAGTATTTT CASSLGSPTDTQYF
TRBJ1-6 TRBV2 . few TGTGCCAGCAGTGATTGGGGCAGTTCCTATAATTCACCCCTCCACTTT CASSDWGSSYNSPLHF
TRBJ2-7 TRBV6-1 TRBD1 . TGTGCCAGCCGAACATCGACAGGGAGTTCCTACGAGCAGTACTTC CASRTSTGSSYEQYF
TRBJ2-5 TRBV2 . . TGTGCCAGCAGCCCAGGGGAGACCCAGTACTTC CASSPGETQYF
TRBJ2-5 TRBV4-3 . . TGCGCCAGCAGCCAAGATCTTGACATACAAGAGACCCAGTACTTC CASSQDLDIQETQYF
TRBJ2-7 TRBV6-6 TRBD2 . TGTGCCAGCAGTTCACGAGCGGGAGGGCCCTACGAGCAGTACTTC CASSSRAGGPYEQYF
TRBJ1-1 TRBV5-1 . once TGCGCCAGCAGCTTTTCTGGACTGGGCACTGAAGCTTTCTTT CASSFSGLGTEAFF
TRBJ2-1 TRBV7-2 . . TGTGCCAGCAGCCCCGGGATAGCGAGCAATGAGCAGTTCTTC CASSPGIASNEQFF
TRBJ2-6 TRBV4-2 . . TGTGCCAGCAGCCAAGGTGGGGGCTCTGGGGCCAACGTCCTGACTTTC CASSQGGGSGANVLTF
TRBJ1-2 TRBV11-3 . . TGTGCCAGCAGCTTACCTGGACGGGGCTACACCTTC CASSLPGRGYTF
TRBJ2-7 TRBV6-1 . . TGTGCCAGCAGTGAGAACTCCTACGAGCAGTACTTC CASSENSYEQYF
TRBJ1-3 TRBV4-3 . . TGCGCCAGCAGCCAGGAAACAGACAGCTCTGGAAACACCATATATTTT CASSQETDSSGNTIYF
TRBJ2-1 TRBV4-1 TRBD2 . TGCGCCAGCAGCCAAGAAGCGGGAGGTGGTGATGAGCAGTTCTTC CASSQEAGGGDEQFF
TRBJ2-1 TRBV30 . . TGTGCCTGGGTGAACCCGTTGAGTGAGCAGTTCTTC CAWVNPLSEQFF
TRBJ1-4 TRBV5-6 . . TGTGCCAGCAGCTTGGGGTCAGGTGCAACTAATGAAAAACTGTTTTTT CASSLGSGATNEKLFF
TRBJ2-7 TRBV6-5 TRBD2 . TGTGCCAGCGGGAGGGGAGAGAACTTC CASGRGENF
TRBJ2-5 TRBV21-1 . . TGTGCCAGCAGCAAAAATTTGAGACAGGGGCCCCGTCGGGAGACCCAGTACTTC CASSKNLRQGPRRETQYF
TRBJ2-7 TRBV4-1 . . TGCGCCAGCAGCCAAAAAAGCCTCGGTGCAGGGGAAGCCACCTACGAGCAGTACTTC CASSQKSLGAGEATYEQYF
TRBJ2-2 TRBV4-1 . . TGCGCCAGCAGCCAAGGCGGACAGAAAGTTTTT CASSQGGQKVF
TRBJ2-4 TRBV20-1 . . TGCAGTGCTGATCGAATGGACATTCAGTACTTC CSADRMDIQYF
TRBJ1-1 TRBV7-9 . few TGTGCCAGCAGCTTCGGGCCGGAAGCTTTCTTT CASSFGPEAFF
TRBJ2-7 TRBV30 TRBD2 . TGTGCCTGGGGGGACTACCTCGGGCAGTACTTC CAWGDYLGQYF
TRBJ2-3 TRBV19 TRBD2 once TGTGCCAGCACGGGACTAGCGGATACAGATACGCAGTATTTT CASTGLADTDTQYF
TRBJ2-7 TRBV19 TRBD2 . TGTGCCAGTAGTTTGACTAGCGGAGGCGCCGAGCAGTACTTC CASSLTSGGAEQYF
TRBJ2-7 TRBV18 TRBD1 . TGTGCCAGCTCACCAAGGGCTGCGGGACAGGAGGACTACGAGCAGTACTTC CASSPRAAGQEDYEQYF
TRBJ2-7 TRBV6-5 TRBD2 . TGTGCCAGCAGCCCCTGGGTAGCGGGGAGTAACGAGCAGTACTTC CASSPWVAGSNEQYF
TRBJ1-2 TRBV6-5 . . TGTGCCAGCCCGGACCGAGAGATCTATGGCTACACCTTC CASPDREIYGYTF
TRBJ2-2 TRBV19 . . TGTGCCAGTAGTATAGGAAACGGGGAGCTGTTTTTT CASSIGNGELFF
TRBJ2-7 TRBV7-9 . . TGTGCCAGCAGCCCGAGCTCAGGGTTAGACGAGCAGTACTTC CASSPSSGLDEQYF
TRBJ1-3 TRBV5-1 . . TGCGCCAGCAGCGAGACAGGTTCCGCTGGAAACACCATATATTTT CASSETGSAGNTIYF
TRBJ2-3 TRBV9 . . TGTGCCAGCAGCGTAGAAAGGAGTTTTTTCACAGATACGCAGTATTTT CASSVERSFFTDTQYF
TRBJ1-1 TRBV6-6 TRBD1 . TGTGCCAGCAGTTACGAAGGACAGGGCCCCAGGCGTGAAGCTTTCTTT CASSYEGQGPRREAFF
TRBJ2-1 TRBV4-1 TRBD2 once TGCGCCAGCAGCCAAGATCTCGCGGCGGGAGGGTACAATGAGCAGTTCTTC CASSQDLAAGGYNEQFF
TRBJ2-7 TRBV5-6 TRBD2 . TGTGCCAGCAGCAAAATCGGGACTACATCCTACGAGCAGTACTTC CASSKIGTTSYEQYF
TRBJ1-1 TRBV7-2 TRBD1 . TGTGCCAGCAGCTTAGCACCACCAGGGGGGACCATGAACACTGAAGCTTTCTTT CASSLAPPGGTMNTEAFF
TRBJ1-1 TRBV4-1 . . TGCGCCAGCAGCCAAACAGGAGACACTGAAGCTTTCTTT CASSQTGDTEAFF
TRBJ2-7 TRBV27 . . TGTGCCAGCAGTTCCCAGACAGGAGCCCTCTACGAGCAGTACTTC CASSSQTGALYEQYF
TRBJ2-1 TRBV6-5 . . TGTGCCAGCAGTTACTCGTGGCGTACCTCCTACAATGAGCAGTTCTTC CASSYSWRTSYNEQFF
TRBJ1-4 TRBV6-5 . . TGTGCCAGCAGTTACTCTAATAGGGGACACCAAAAACTGTTTTTT CASSYSNRGHQKLFF
TRBJ2-4 TRBV4-1 . . TGCGCCAGCAGCCAAGTAGGGCGGTCGGCCAAAAACATTCAGTACTTC CASSQVGRSAKNIQYF
TRBJ2-5 TRBV25-1 . . TGTGCCAGCAGTTTTGGGGAGACCCAGTACTTC CASSFGETQYF
TRBJ2-1 TRBV5-6 TRBD2 . TGTGCCAGCAGCTTCTATAGCGGGGTTCCTGAGCAGTTCTTC CASSFYSGVPEQFF
TRBJ2-1 TRBV7-2 TRBD2 once TGTGCCAGCAGCTTAGGCGGGAGGGCCTACAATGAGCAGTTCTTC CASSLGGRAYNEQFF
TRBJ1-2 TRBV4-2 . . TGTGCCAGCAGCCAAGATCTTATAGGGGGAGACTATGGCTACACCTTC CASSQDLIGGDYGYTF
TRBJ2-7 TRBV5-1 . . TGCGCCAGCAGCTGGAACGGCGGGAACGAGCAGTACTTC CASSWNGGNEQYF
TRBJ2-3 TRBV7-6 . . TGTGCCAGCAGCTTAAGCGGCCAGGGTACAGATACGCAGTATTTT CASSLSGQGTDTQYF
TRBJ2-7 TRBV7-9 . few TGTGCCAGCAGCTTAGTGTTCTGGGACTACGAGCAGTACTTC CASSLVFWDYEQYF
TRBJ1-5 TRBV4-1 . . TGCGCCAGCAGCCAAGGGACGGATAATCAGCCCCAGCATTTT CASSQGTDNQPQHF
TRBJ2-6 TRBV11-2 . . TGTGCCAGCAGCTTAGATCTTCTGACTGGGGCCAACGTCCTGACTTTC CASSLDLLTGANVLTF